The 23 T cell receptor beta chains below come from one sample, sequenced in a study of T cells in Graves' hyperthyroidism and ophthalmopathy. RNA transcripts served as the template for amplifying TCR beta CDR3 regions. A first-round RT-PCR of the TCR CDR3 used the HTBI primer set. TCRdb reanalysed the multiplex PCR reads using MiXCR and keeps one entry per CDR3 protein. The sample lists hundreds of thousands of distinct CDR3 sequences, about a third occurring once. Sequencing was performed on blood. These receptors all stem from a woman between 35 and 50 years old with Graves' hyperthyroidism.

This clonotype has a handful of counts. The chain carries TRBV28 and TRBJ2-7; TRBD1 aligns across 7 bases. The V gene end was trimmed by 8 bases and the J gene end by 3 bases; junction bases not matched to a gene: 10. The CDR3 loop spans 14 amino acids. Germline CDR1 reads MDHEN; CDR2 reads SYDVKM. The CDR3 bases are TGTGCCAGCGAAAGAACCAGACAGGGCTACGAGCAGTACTTC. It yields the protein CASERTRQGYEQYF.

As to this clonotype: A much larger clone sits a single nucleotide away, making a read error possible. The rearrangement joins TRBV6-4 to TRBJ1-3, with TRBD1 identical over 9 bases. In germline, CDR1 is MRHNA, CDR2 SNTAGT. This CDR3 comprises 11 residues. The CDR3 DNA follows: TGTGCCAGCAGCGACTGGACAGGGGTATATTTT. Its translation: CASSDWTGVYF.

This clonotype was found a few times. The CDR3 loop reads CATTDTGELFF. For the CDR3, the DNA is TGTGCCACCACGGACACCGGGGAGCTGTTTTTT. The chain links TRBV10-3 to TRBJ2-2; D not resolved. CDR1 and CDR2 from the germline V gene are ENHRY and SYGVKD. CDR3 size: 11 residues. Between the trimmed V and J ends, which lost 10 bases and 3 bases, there was a span of 6 bases.

The gene calls are TRBV7-2 and TRBJ2-5; D is ambiguous. The germline V and J ends were trimmed by 3 bases and 1 base, with 15 bases remaining between them. CDR1 and CDR2 (germline): SGHTA, FQGNSA. The CDR3 consists of 16 residues. The CDR3 reads CASSFQSGSTQETQYF. DNA of the CDR3: TGTGCCAGCAGCTTCCAATCGGGCAGCACCCAAGAGACCCAGTACTTC.

DNA of the CDR3: TGCGCCAGCAGCTTGGCCCAGGACGGGGCCGAAGCTTTCTTT. Encoded protein: CASSLAQDGAEAFF. The V gene is TRBV5-1, the J gene TRBJ1-1; possibly TRBD1 for D (5 bases). The CDR3 runs to 14 residues. The V end lost 0 bases, the J end lost 8 bases, and 14 bases lay between the germline ends. From germline, CDR1 is SGHRS and CDR2 YFSETQ.

On this clonotype itself: The junction does not match germline at one end; this may be a read error. The chain joins TRBV6-6 to TRBJ1-1; TRBD1 matches at 9 bases. The CDR3 runs 14 residues. From germline, CDR1 is MNHNY and CDR2 SVGAGI (reference sequence). The CDR3 region is CASSRDREGTETFF. The CDR3 nucleotides read TGTGCCAGCAGTCGGGACAGGGAGGGCACTGAAACTTTCTTT.

Turning to this clonotype: Sequence at one end of the junction differs from germline and may be a read error. The chain joins TRBV5-1 to TRBJ1-1, with D unresolved. The CDR3 has 16 residues. Germline V gene lookup returns CDR1 SGHRS and CDR2 YFSETQ. The CDR3 is CASSLAPQAQATEALF. CDR3 DNA: TGCGCCAGCAGCTTGGCCCCGCAGGCCCAGGCCACTGAAGCTCTCTTT. The full variable domain, in which reference TRBV5-1 and TRBJ1-1 provide the parts outside the CDR3, is KAGVTQTPRYLIKTRGQQVTLSCSPISGHRSVSWYQQTPGQGLQFLFEYFSETQRNKGNFPGRFSGRQFSNSRSEMNVSTLELGDSALYLCASSLAPQAQATEALFGQGTRLTVV.

In this sample, this clonotype turned up many times. The chain joins TRBV7-9 to TRBJ2-2, with 7 bases that match TRBD1. After removal of 7 bases from V and 8 bases from J, the junction contained 13 bases not matched to a gene. This CDR3 is built from 15 residues. Germline CDR1 SEHNR, CDR2 FQNEAQ (reference sequence). The DNA for the CDR3 is TGTGCCAGCACCCGGACAGGTTGGAACGGGGGGGAGCTGTTTTTT. Translation gives CASTRTGWNGGELFF. Complete variable domain (other parts from reference TRBV7-9 and TRBJ2-2): DTGVSQNPRHKITKRGQNVTFRCDPISEHNRLYWYRQTLGQGPEFLTYFQNEAQLEKSRLLSDRFSAERPKGSFSTLEIQRTEQGDSAMYLCASTRTGWNGGELFFGEGSRLTVL.

At least ten counts were recorded for this clonotype. CDR3 nucleotide sequence: TGTGCCAGTAGTCCCTATGCCACTGAAGCTTTCTTT. Protein product: CASSPYATEAFF. The chain is built from TRBV19 and TRBJ1-1; D is undetermined. The CDR3 length is 12 residues. Germline V gene lookup returns CDR1 LNHDA and CDR2 SQIVND (reference sequence). Trimming took off 5 bases at V and 4 bases at J, with 8 bases between the two ends.

This clonotype has only one observation. A much larger clone differs by one base, so this may be a read error. The chain is built from TRBV19 and TRBJ2-5, with D tentatively TRBD1 or TRBD2 (6 bases each). The CDR3 has 11 residues. V lost 7 bases, J lost 7 bases, and 10 bases lay in between. Germline V CDR1 and CDR2: LNHDA, SQIVND (reference sequence). CDR3 DNA sequence: TGTGCCAGTAAAGGGGGAGGGACCCAGTACTTC. It yields the protein CASKGGGTQYF.

The V and J genes are TRBV7-2 and TRBJ2-3, with a weak D call TRBD2 (6 bases). The CDR3 runs to 15 residues. Trimming shortened V by 1 base and J by 4 bases, and 12 bases separated the two germline ends. CDR1 and CDR2 from the germline V gene are SGHTA and FQGNSA. The CDR3 region is CASSLVISGADTQYF. The CDR3 region has the DNA TGTGCCAGCAGCTTAGTCATTTCGGGGGCAGATACGCAGTATTTT.

This clonotype appeared a few times. The chain links TRBV10-3 to TRBJ2-2; 9 bases align to TRBD1. Trimming cost V 4 bases and J 4 bases; bases outside gene matches: 10. The CDR3 length is 17 residues. CDR1 ENHRY and CDR2 SYGVKD come from the germline V gene. The CDR3 region is CAISGQGVFYSTGELFF. The CDR3 nucleotides read TGTGCCATCAGTGGACAGGGGGTGTTCTATAGCACCGGGGAGCTGTTTTTT.

In DNA form, the CDR3 reads TGTGCCAGCAGACACGGGACAGGGGTCTACGAGCAGTACTTC. Its translation: CASRHGTGVYEQYF. The chain employs TRBV7-9 and TRBJ2-7; 10 nucleotides agree with TRBD1. Trimming cost V 6 bases and J 3 bases; bases outside gene matches: 5. CDR1 is SEHNR, CDR2 FQNEAQ, per germline (reference sequence). This CDR3 spans 14 amino acids.

This clonotype was detected many times. The chain is built from TRBV10-3 and TRBJ1-2; 10 nucleotides line up with TRBD1. V trimming: 4 bases; J trimming: 8 bases; junction bases outside the gene matches: 7. Germline CDR1 reads ENHRY; CDR2 reads SYGVKD. This CDR3 has 14 amino acids. CDR3 loop: CAISGGTGDRGYTF. CDR3 in DNA: TGTGCCATCAGTGGAGGGACAGGGGACCGGGGCTACACCTTC.

The genes are TRBV28 and TRBJ1-2, with TRBD1 as a possible D gene (6 bases). CDR1 is MDHEN, CDR2 SYDVKM, per germline. V was pared by 10 bases and J by 2 bases, with 14 bases between. This CDR3 contains 13 residues. CDR3 DNA sequence: TGTGCCATCCGGACAGCCGAAAACTATGGCTACACCTTC. It specifies CAIRTAENYGYTF.

Regarding this clonotype: This may be a read error: a much more frequent sequence differs by one nucleotide. The missing conserved phenylalanine or tryptophan at the end of this CDR3 makes a read error likely. The genes are TRBV13 and TRBJ1-1, with TRBD1 as a possible D gene (5 bases). The CDR3 length is 13 residues. Germline CDR1 PRHDT, CDR2 FYEKMQ (reference sequence). V gave up 3 bases and J gave up 4 bases, with 9 bases separating them. The CDR3 reads CASSFQGATEAFL. In DNA form, the CDR3 reads TGTGCCAGCAGCTTCCAGGGCGCCACTGAAGCTTTCCTT.

This clonotype was found many times. V is TRBV2 and J is TRBJ2-5, with 7 positions matching TRBD1. The germline V gene encodes CDR1 SNHLY and CDR2 FYNNEI. The trim removed 5 bases at V and 1 base at J, leaving 7 bases unmatched. The CDR3 spans 15 residues. The CDR3 here is CASSRSGQSQETQYF. The CDR3 nucleotides are TGTGCCAGCAGTCGGTCGGGACAGTCCCAAGAGACCCAGTACTTC.

This clonotype was found a few times. The chain couples TRBV10-2 to TRBJ2-7; 10 nucleotides align to TRBD2. Germline CDR1 reads WSHSY; CDR2 reads SAAADI. The CDR3 loop spans 19 amino acids. With V trimmed by 2 bases and J by 2 bases, 15 bases remained unmatched. The CDR3 DNA reads as TGCGCCAGCAGTGAGACCGTCGGACTAGCGGCTCTAAGCCCCTACGAGCAGTACTTC. It codes for CASSETVGLAALSPYEQYF.

This chain links TRBV12-3 or TRBV12-4 with TRBJ1-5, with 7 bases fitting TRBD1. There are 12 residues in the CDR3. After removal of 9 bases from V and 7 bases from J, the junction contained 6 bases not matched to a gene. The CDR3 DNA sequence: TGTGCCAGTAATGACAGGGAACAGCCCCAGCATTTT. It specifies CASNDREQPQHF.

This clonotype showed up just a few times. The chain recombines TRBV7-9 with TRBJ1-2, with D possibly TRBD1 on 5 matching bases. Trimming left V 1 base short and J 5 bases short, with 14 bases between. CDR1 and CDR2 from the germline V gene are SEHNR and FQNEAQ (reference sequence). The CDR3 loop spans 15 amino acids. The CDR3 coding sequence is TGTGCCAGCAGCTTAGAGACCCCTCGGGGGTATGGCTACACCTTC. Its protein is CASSLETPRGYGYTF. The full variable domain, its missing parts supplied by reference TRBV7-9 and TRBJ1-2, is DTGVSQNPRHKITKRGQNVTFRCDPISEHNRLYWYRQTLGQGPEFLTYFQNEAQLEKSRLLSDRFSAERPKGSFSTLEIQRTEQGDSAMYLCASSLETPRGYGYTFGSGTRLTVV.

About this clonotype itself: Germline is not matched at one junction end, which may reflect a read error. This chain connects TRBV20-1 to TRBJ1-1, with D uncertain. Germline V gives CDR1 DFQATT, CDR2 SNEGSKA (reference sequence). The CDR3 is made up of 11 amino acids. CDR3 coding DNA: TGCAGTGCTGGAGACGGCACTGAAGCTTTCTTT. It codes for CSAGDGTEAFF.

The chain is built from TRBV12-3 or TRBV12-4 and TRBJ2-7, with TRBD1 as a possible D gene (6 bases). V was clipped by 4 bases and J by 2 bases, with 12 bases between them. The CDR3 runs to 14 residues. The CDR3 loop reads CASSSARGPYEQYF. DNA of the CDR3: TGTGCCAGCAGTTCCGCCAGGGGCCCCTACGAGCAGTACTTC.

This clonotype was seen just once. A read error may explain this, as a much larger clone is one base away. The CDR3 here is CASGSIGGGNTEAFF. The CDR3 DNA is TGTGCCAGCGGCTCCATTGGTGGGGGGAACACTGAAGCTTTCTTT. V is TRBV7-3 and J is TRBJ1-1; the D gene is possibly TRBD1 (5 bases). The CDR3 is made up of 15 amino acids. Germline loops: CDR1 SGHTA, CDR2 FQGTGA. The V end lost 8 bases, the J end lost 1 base, and 17 bases lay between the germline ends.